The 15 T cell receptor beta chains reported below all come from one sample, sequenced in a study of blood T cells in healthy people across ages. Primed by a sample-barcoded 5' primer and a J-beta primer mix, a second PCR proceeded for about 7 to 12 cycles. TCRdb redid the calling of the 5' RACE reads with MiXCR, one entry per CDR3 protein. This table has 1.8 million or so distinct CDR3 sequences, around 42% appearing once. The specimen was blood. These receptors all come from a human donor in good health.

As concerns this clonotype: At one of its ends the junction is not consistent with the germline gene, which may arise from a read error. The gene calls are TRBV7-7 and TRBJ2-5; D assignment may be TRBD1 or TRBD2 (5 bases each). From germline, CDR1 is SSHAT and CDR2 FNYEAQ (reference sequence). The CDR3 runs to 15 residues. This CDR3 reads CASSRNRGLQETQYF. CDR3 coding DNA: TGTGCTAGCAGTCGGAATCGGGGCCTCCAAGAGACCCAGTACTTC.

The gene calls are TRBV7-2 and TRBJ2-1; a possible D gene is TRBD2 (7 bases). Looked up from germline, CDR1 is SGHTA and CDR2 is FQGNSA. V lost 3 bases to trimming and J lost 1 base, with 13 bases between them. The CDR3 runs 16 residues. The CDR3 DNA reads TGTGCCAGCAGCTTCCCGGGGGGCGAATCCTACAATGAGCAGTTCTTC. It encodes CASSFPGGESYNEQFF.

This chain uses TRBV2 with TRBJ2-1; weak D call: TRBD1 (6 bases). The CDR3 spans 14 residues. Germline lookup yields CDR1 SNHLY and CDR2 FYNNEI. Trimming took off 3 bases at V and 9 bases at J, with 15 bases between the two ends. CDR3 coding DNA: TGTGCCAGCAGTGATCGGCAGGGGTTCTTTGAGCAGTTCTTC. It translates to CASSDRQGFFEQFF.

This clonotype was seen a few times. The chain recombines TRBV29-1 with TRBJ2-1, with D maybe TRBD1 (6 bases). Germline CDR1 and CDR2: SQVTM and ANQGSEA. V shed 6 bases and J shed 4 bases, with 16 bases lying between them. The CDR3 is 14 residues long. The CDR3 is CSVQGRGNYNEQFF. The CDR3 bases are TGCAGCGTACAGGGACGGGGAAATTACAATGAGCAGTTCTTC.

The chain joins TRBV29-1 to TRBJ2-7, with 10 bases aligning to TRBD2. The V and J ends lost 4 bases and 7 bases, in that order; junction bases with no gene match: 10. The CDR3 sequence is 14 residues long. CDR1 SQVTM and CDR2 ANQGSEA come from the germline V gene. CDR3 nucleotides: TGCAGCGTTGTTGGTTTGCTAGCGGGGGTAGAGCAGTACTTC. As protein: CSVVGLLAGVEQYF.

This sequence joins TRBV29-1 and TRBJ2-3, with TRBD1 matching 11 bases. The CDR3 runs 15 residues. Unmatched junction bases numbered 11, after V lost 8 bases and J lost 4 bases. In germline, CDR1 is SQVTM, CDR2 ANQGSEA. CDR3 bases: TGCAGCCAACACGGGGGGACAGGGGGACCAGATACGCAGTATTTT. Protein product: CSQHGGTGGPDTQYF.

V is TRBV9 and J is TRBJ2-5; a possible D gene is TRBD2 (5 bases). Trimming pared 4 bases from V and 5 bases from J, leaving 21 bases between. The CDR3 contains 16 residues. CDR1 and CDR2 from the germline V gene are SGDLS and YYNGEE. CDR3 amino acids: CASSTRGSQIGETQYF. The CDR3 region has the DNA TGTGCCAGCAGCACCCGAGGGTCTCAAATTGGGGAGACCCAGTACTTC. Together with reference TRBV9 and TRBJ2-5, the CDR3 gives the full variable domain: DSGVTQTPKHLITATGQRVTLRCSPRSGDLSVYWYQQSLDQGLQFLIQYYNGEERAKGNILERFSAQQFPDLHSELNLSSLELGDSALYFCASSTRGSQIGETQYFGPGTRLLVL.

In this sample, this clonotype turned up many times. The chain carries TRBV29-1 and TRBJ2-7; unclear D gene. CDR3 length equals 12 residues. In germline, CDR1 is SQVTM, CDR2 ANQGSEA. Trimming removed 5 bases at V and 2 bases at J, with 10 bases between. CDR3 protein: CSVYTEAYEQYF. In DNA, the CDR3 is TGCAGCGTTTACACAGAAGCCTACGAGCAGTACTTC.

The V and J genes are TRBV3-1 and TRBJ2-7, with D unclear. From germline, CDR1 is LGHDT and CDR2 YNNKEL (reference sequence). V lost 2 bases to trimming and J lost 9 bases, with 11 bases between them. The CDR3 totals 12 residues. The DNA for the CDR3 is TGTGCCAGCAGCCAATACGAGCTTGGGCAGTACTTC. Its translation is CASSQYELGQYF.

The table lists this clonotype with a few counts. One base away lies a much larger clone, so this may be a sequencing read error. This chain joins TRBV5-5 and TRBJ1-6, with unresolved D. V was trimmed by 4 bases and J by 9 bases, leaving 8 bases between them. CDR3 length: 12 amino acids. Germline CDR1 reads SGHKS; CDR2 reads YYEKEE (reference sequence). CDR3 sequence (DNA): TGTGCCAGCAGCGCCTCCAGTTCACCCCTCCACTTT. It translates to CASSASSSPLHF.

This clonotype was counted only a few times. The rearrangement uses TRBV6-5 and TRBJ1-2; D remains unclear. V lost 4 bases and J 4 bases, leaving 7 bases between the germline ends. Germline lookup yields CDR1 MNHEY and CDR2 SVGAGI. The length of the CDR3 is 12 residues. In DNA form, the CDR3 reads TGTGCCAGCAGTTCCCGACTCTATGGCTACACCTTC. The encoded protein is CASSSRLYGYTF.

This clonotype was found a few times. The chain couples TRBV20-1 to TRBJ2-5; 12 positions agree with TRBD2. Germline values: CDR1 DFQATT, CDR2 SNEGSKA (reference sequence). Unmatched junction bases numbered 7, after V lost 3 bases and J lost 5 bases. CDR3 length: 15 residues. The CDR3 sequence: CSASGLAGGLETQYF. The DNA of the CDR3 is TGCAGTGCTAGTGGTCTAGCGGGGGGGCTTGAGACCCAGTACTTC.

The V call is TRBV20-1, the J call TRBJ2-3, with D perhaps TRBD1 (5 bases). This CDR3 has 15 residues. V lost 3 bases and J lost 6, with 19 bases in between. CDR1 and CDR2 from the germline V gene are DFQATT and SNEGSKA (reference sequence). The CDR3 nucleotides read TGCAGTGCTAGTCTCCGCCAGGGATTAGAGGATACGCAGTATTTT. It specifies CSASLRQGLEDTQYF.

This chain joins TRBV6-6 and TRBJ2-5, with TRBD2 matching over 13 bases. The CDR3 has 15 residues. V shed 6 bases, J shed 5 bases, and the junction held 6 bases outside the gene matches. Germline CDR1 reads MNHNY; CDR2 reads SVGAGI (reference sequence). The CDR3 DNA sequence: TGTGCCAGCAGCCTTGGGACTAGCGGGGATGAGACCCAGTACTTC. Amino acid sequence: CASSLGTSGDETQYF.

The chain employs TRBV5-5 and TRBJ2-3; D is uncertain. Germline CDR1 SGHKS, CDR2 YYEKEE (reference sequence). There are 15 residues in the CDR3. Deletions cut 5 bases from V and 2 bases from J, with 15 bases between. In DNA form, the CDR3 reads TGTGCCAGCAGTCGAACACTAATGCTCACAGATACGCAGTATTTT. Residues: CASSRTLMLTDTQYF.